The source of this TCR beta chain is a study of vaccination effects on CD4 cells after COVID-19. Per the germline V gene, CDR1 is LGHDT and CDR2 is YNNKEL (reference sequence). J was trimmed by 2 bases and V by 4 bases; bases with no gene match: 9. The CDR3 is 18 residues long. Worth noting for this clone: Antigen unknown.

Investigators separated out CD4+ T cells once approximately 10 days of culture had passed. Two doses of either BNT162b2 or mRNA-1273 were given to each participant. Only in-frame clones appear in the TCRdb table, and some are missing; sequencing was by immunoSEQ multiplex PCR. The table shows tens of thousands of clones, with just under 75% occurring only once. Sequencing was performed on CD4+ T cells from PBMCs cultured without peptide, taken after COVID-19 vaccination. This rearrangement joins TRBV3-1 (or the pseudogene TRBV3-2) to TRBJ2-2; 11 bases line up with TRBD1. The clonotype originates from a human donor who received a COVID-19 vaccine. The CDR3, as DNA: TGTGCCAGCAGCCGATACCCCGGGACAGGGGGTAACACCGGGGAGCTGTTTTTT. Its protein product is CASSRYPGTGGNTGELFF.